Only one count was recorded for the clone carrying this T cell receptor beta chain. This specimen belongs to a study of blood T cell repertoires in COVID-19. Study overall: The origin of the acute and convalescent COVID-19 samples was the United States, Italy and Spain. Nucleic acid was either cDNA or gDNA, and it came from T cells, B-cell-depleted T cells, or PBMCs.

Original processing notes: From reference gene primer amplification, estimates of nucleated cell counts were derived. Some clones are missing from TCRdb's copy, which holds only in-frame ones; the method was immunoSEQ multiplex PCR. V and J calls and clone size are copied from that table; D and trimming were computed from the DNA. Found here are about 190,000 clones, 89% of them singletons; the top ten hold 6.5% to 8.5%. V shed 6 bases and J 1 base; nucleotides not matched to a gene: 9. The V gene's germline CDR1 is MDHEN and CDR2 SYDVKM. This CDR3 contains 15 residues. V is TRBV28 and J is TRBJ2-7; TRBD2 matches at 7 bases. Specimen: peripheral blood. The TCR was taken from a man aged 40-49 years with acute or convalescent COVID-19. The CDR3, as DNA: TGTGCCAGCAGGGGTCGGGGGGTCCCTTCCTACGAGCAGTACTTC. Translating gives CASRGRGVPSYEQYF.